The source of this TCR beta chain is a study of cytomegalovirus exposure and HLA in healthy donors. Germline-derived CDR1 and CDR2 are GTSNPN and SVGIG (reference sequence). The CDR3 length is 13 residues. Germline trimming cut 7 bases from V and 3 bases from J; bases unmatched to any gene: 8. 13 Jbeta primers and 60 Vbeta primers were used for the PCR. Profiled with immunoSEQ multiplex PCR; TCRdb holds only in-frame clones, not every one. The repertoire holds approximately 210,000 clones, with around 86% as singletons. The sequence came from a woman in her forties or fifties in good health and CMV-seropositive. The rearrangement joins TRBV30 to TRBJ2-7; TRBD1 matches 8 bases. Sequencing was performed on PBMCs. The CDR3 bases are TGTGCCTCCACGACAGGGGCCCACTACGAGCAGTACTTC. Amino acid sequence: CASTTGAHYEQYF.